Shown below are 20 T cell receptor beta chains from a single sample sequenced in a study of blood T cell repertoires in COVID-19. The method was immunoSEQ multiplex PCR; TCRdb's version includes in-frame clones alone and lacks a portion of them. The sample contains 110,000 to 150,000 clones, more than 80% of which appear only once. Material for sequencing was peripheral blood. The receptors originated from a woman aged 55-69 years with active COVID-19.

This rearrangement joins TRBV28 to TRBJ2-3; 8 nucleotides agree with TRBD2. This CDR3 has 15 residues. Germline CDR1 and CDR2: MDHEN and SYDVKM. The V segment lost 3 bases and the J segment 3 bases; nucleotides outside the gene matches: 5. In DNA form, the CDR3 reads TGTGCCAGCAGTTTTGGGGGACTAGTGACAGATACGCAGTATTTT. It is translated as CASSFGGLVTDTQYF.

CDR3 in DNA: TGTGCCAGCAGCTTAACTCCCGGAGGACAGGTCCACAATCAGCCCCAGCATTTT. Protein product: CASSLTPGGQVHNQPQHF. The chain is built from TRBV7-9 and TRBJ1-5; 7 bases map to TRBD1. V shed 2 bases and J 3 bases; nucleotides not matched to a gene: 13. CDR3 length: 18 amino acids. The germline CDR1 and CDR2 sequences are SEHNR and FQNEAQ (reference sequence).

The chain carries TRBV18 and TRBJ2-1; D is ambiguous. The CDR3 is 12 amino acids. Between the trimmed V and J ends, which lost 3 bases and 7 bases, there was a span of 7 bases. CDR1 and CDR2 from the germline V gene are KGHSH and LQKENI. The CDR3 region has the DNA TGTGCCAGCTCACCGGCGACAAATGAGCAGTTCTTC. Translating gives CASSPATNEQFF.

CDR3: CASSLIQFNEQYF. In nucleotides, the CDR3 is TGTGCCAGCAGCTTGATCCAATTCAACGAGCAGTACTTC. This chain connects TRBV5-5 to TRBJ2-7; D remains unclear. Germline CDR1 reads SGHKS; CDR2 reads YYEKEE (reference sequence). The CDR3 spans 13 residues. V was pared by 1 base and J by 5 bases, with 10 bases between.

This clone was detected once. This chain joins TRBV6-5 and TRBJ2-3; 12 positions agree with TRBD2. V was clipped by 4 bases and J by 4 bases; unmatched bases: 3. The CDR3 has 15 amino acids. Germline values: CDR1 MNHEY, CDR2 SVGAGI. In DNA, the CDR3 is TGTGCCAGCAGTTTGACTAGCGGGAGAGCAGATACGCAGTATTTT. Amino acids: CASSLTSGRADTQYF.

The rearrangement uses TRBV3-1 (or the pseudogene TRBV3-2) and TRBJ2-1, with D possibly matching TRBD2 (6 bases). This CDR3 is built from 16 residues. The V and J ends lost 4 bases and 2 bases respectively, with 15 bases between them. Germline CDR1 reads LGHDT; CDR2 reads YNNKEL (reference sequence). The CDR3, as DNA: TGTGCCAGCAGCCGGATTATCGGCGGGGCCTACAATGAGCAGTTCTTC. Protein sequence: CASSRIIGGAYNEQFF.

The V and J genes are TRBV4-3 and TRBJ2-5; TRBD2 matches at 8 bases. The V gene's germline CDR1 is LGHNA and CDR2 YSLEER. Trimming took 0 bases from V and 5 from J; bases not matched to a gene: 11. CDR3 size: 17 residues. The chain's CDR3 is CASSQDSTSGRGETQYF. For the CDR3, the DNA is TGCGCCAGCAGCCAAGATAGTACTAGCGGTAGAGGGGAGACCCAGTACTTC.

The chain links TRBV10-3 to TRBJ2-3; possible D gene TRBD1, 5 bases. V was pared by 0 bases and J by 4 bases, with 8 bases between. The CDR3 totals 14 residues. CDR1 and CDR2 (germline): ENHRY, SYGVKD. CDR3 in DNA: TGTGCCATCAGTGAGTCGGGGCGACCAGATACGCAGTATTTT. It encodes CAISESGRPDTQYF.

In this sample, this clone turned up once. The chain uses TRBV7-3 and TRBJ2-1; 10 bases are shared with TRBD2. This CDR3 spans 19 amino acids. V gave up 4 bases and J gave up 7 bases; unmatched junction bases: 19. CDR1 is SGHTA and CDR2 is FQGTGA in the germline V gene. CDR3 protein: CASSSTPRASGSGKNEQFF. In DNA form, the CDR3 reads TGTGCCAGCAGCTCCACCCCGAGGGCTAGCGGGAGTGGGAAGAATGAGCAGTTCTTC.

The chain combines TRBV19 with TRBJ2-2; 15 nucleotides match TRBD2. Germline CDR1 is LNHDA and CDR2 is SQIVND (reference sequence). V dropped 5 bases and J dropped 6; count of bases not matched to a gene: 10. The CDR3 is made up of 18 amino acids. The CDR3 bases are TGTGCCAGTAGTCTACTGGGACTAGCGGGAGGATATCCCGGGGAGCTGTTTTTT. This sequence encodes CASSLLGLAGGYPGELFF.

The CDR3 DNA sequence: TGCGCCAGCAGCCAACTGGACGGGACTAGCGGTAGCACAGATACGCAGTATTTT. It is translated as CASSQLDGTSGSTDTQYF. V and J are TRBV4-3 and TRBJ2-3, with 11 bases that match TRBD2. This CDR3 region has 18 residues. Trimming removed 2 bases from V and 0 bases from J; junction bases left unmatched: 7. Per germline, CDR1 LGHNA and CDR2 YSLEER.

The chain is built from TRBV5-4 and TRBJ2-1; D is possibly TRBD2 (6 bases). The CDR3 covers 15 residues. Trimming cost V 4 bases and J 0 bases, with 11 bases left between them. Per germline, CDR1 SGHNT and CDR2 YYREEE (reference sequence). CDR3: CASSRDLSSYNEQFF. Here the CDR3 DNA reads TGTGCCAGCAGCAGGGACTTGAGCTCCTACAATGAGCAGTTCTTC.

The rearrangement links TRBV20-1 to TRBJ2-2; 8 bases match TRBD2. CDR1 is DFQATT, CDR2 SNEGSKA, per germline (reference sequence). The ends lost 3 bases at V and 3 bases at J; junction bases unmatched: 6. This CDR3 is built from 15 residues. The CDR3 sequence is CSASGAGGYTGELFF. The CDR3 bases are TGCAGTGCTAGTGGCGCGGGAGGTTACACCGGGGAGCTGTTTTTT.

The chain employs TRBV7-8 and TRBJ2-1, with 13 nucleotides matching TRBD2. Germline CDR1 SGHVS, CDR2 FQNEAQ. Losses at the gene ends were 5 bases for V and 3 bases for J; bases not matched to a gene: 4. The CDR3 has 16 amino acids. The CDR3 nucleotides are TGTGCCAGCAGCGCGGGACTAGCGGGAAGCTACAATGAGCAGTTCTTC. Translated: CASSAGLAGSYNEQFF.

The sample holds a few counts of this clone. The chain carries TRBV19 and TRBJ2-2; 8 bases match TRBD2. J was trimmed by 4 bases and V by 4 bases; bases with no gene match: 5. Germline CDR1 is LNHDA and CDR2 is SQIVND (reference sequence). This CDR3 contains 15 residues. CDR3 residues: CASSKGTRFTGELFF. The CDR3 nucleotides read TGTGCCAGTAGTAAAGGGACTAGGTTCACCGGGGAGCTGTTTTTT.

The chain recombines TRBV6-4 with TRBJ2-1; 12 bases are a match to TRBD2. The CDR3 runs to 13 residues. Germline-derived CDR1 and CDR2 are MRHNA and SNTAGT. The junction had 3 bases not matched to a gene; V was cut back by 8 bases and J by 7 bases. The CDR3: CASSLAGGNEQFF. The CDR3 coding sequence is TGTGCCAGCTCGCTAGCGGGAGGGAATGAGCAGTTCTTC.

This sequence joins TRBV5-4 and TRBJ2-7, with 14 bases matching TRBD2. Unmatched junction bases numbered 20, after V lost 4 bases and J lost 11 bases. The length of the CDR3 is 18 residues. Germline CDR1 reads SGHNT; CDR2 reads YYREEE (reference sequence). CDR3 residues: CASSTLWGQPGLAGVKYF. CDR3 sequence (DNA): TGTGCCAGCAGCACGTTGTGGGGACAGCCGGGACTAGCGGGAGTCAAGTACTTC.

This rearrangement joins TRBV4-2 to TRBJ1-2, with unresolved D. V was shortened by 3 bases and J by 4 bases, with 12 bases between the two germline ends. CDR1 is LGHNA and CDR2 is YNFKEQ in the germline V gene. The CDR3 is 14 residues long. The CDR3: CASSHPREIYGYTF. The CDR3 DNA follows: TGTGCCAGCAGCCACCCGAGGGAGATCTATGGCTACACCTTC.

The rearrangement uses TRBV5-1 and TRBJ2-7; possible D gene TRBD1, 5 bases. This CDR3 spans 14 amino acids. The germline V and J ends were trimmed by 3 bases and 3 bases, with 13 bases remaining between them. Germline V gene sequence: CDR1 SGHRS, CDR2 YFSETQ. CDR3: CASSYQFRGYEQYF. Here the CDR3 DNA reads TGCGCCAGCAGCTACCAGTTTAGGGGCTACGAGCAGTACTTC. Looking up the rest from reference TRBV5-1 and TRBJ2-7 gives the full variable domain: KAGVTQTPRYLIKTRGQQVTLSCSPISGHRSVSWYQQTPGQGLQFLFEYFSETQRNKGNFPGRFSGRQFSNSRSEMNVSTLELGDSALYLCASSYQFRGYEQYFGPGTRLTVT.

This clone was picked up many times. The CDR3 bases are TGTGCCAGCAGCCGGGGACCGGGACAGGGTACCTATGGCTACACCTTC. This translates into CASSRGPGQGTYGYTF. The rearrangement links TRBV28 to TRBJ1-2; 9 nucleotides match TRBD1. CDR3 length: 16 residues. Germline lookup yields CDR1 MDHEN and CDR2 SYDVKM. J gave up 4 bases and V 6 bases, and 12 bases lay outside the gene matches.